This paragraph reports one T cell receptor (beta chain). CDR1 SGHDT and CDR2 YYEEEE come from the germline V gene. The CDR3 runs to 13 residues. V was cut by 0 bases and J by 5 bases, with 6 bases left in between. This entry belongs to a study of blood T cell repertoires in COVID-19. On the study more broadly: PBMCs, B-cell-depleted T cells, or T cells provided the cDNA or gDNA that made up the material.

The participants were between about 18 and 100 years old and came from about two dozen US areas. Allocation to cohorts depended on clinical history reported by the participants. Measured with immunoSEQ multiplex PCR; TCRdb has only the in-frame clones, and not every one. The repertoire holds 250,000 to 300,000 clones, with 88% as singletons. The source material was PBMCs or T cells enriched from blood (not recorded which). This clonotype originated in a woman in her thirties who had recovered from COVID-19. This rearrangement joins TRBV5-6 to TRBJ2-1; no clear D gene. This CDR3 reads CASSLDLHNEQFF. The CDR3 nucleotides are TGTGCCAGCAGCTTGGACTTACACAATGAGCAGTTCTTC.